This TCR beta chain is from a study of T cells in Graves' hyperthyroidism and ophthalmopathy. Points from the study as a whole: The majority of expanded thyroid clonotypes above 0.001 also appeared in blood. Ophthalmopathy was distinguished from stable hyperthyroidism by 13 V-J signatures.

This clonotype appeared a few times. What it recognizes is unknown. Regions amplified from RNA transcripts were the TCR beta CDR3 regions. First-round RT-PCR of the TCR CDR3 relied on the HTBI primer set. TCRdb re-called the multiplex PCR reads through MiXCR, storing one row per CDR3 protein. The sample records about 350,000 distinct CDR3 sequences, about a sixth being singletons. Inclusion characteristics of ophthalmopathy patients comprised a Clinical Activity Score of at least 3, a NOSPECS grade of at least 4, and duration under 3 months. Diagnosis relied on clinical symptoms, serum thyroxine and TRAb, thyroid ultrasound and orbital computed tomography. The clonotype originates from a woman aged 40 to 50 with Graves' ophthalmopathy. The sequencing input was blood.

CDR3 amino acids: CASSPIVGAGSYEQYF. In DNA form, the CDR3 reads TGTGCCAGCTCACCAATAGTGGGGGCAGGCTCCTACGAGCAGTACTTC. The chain recombines TRBV18 with TRBJ2-7, with a possible D match to TRBD1 (6 bases). From germline, CDR1 is KGHSH and CDR2 LQKENI. This CDR3 is 16 amino acids long. Trimming left V 2 bases short and J 0 bases short, with 14 bases between.